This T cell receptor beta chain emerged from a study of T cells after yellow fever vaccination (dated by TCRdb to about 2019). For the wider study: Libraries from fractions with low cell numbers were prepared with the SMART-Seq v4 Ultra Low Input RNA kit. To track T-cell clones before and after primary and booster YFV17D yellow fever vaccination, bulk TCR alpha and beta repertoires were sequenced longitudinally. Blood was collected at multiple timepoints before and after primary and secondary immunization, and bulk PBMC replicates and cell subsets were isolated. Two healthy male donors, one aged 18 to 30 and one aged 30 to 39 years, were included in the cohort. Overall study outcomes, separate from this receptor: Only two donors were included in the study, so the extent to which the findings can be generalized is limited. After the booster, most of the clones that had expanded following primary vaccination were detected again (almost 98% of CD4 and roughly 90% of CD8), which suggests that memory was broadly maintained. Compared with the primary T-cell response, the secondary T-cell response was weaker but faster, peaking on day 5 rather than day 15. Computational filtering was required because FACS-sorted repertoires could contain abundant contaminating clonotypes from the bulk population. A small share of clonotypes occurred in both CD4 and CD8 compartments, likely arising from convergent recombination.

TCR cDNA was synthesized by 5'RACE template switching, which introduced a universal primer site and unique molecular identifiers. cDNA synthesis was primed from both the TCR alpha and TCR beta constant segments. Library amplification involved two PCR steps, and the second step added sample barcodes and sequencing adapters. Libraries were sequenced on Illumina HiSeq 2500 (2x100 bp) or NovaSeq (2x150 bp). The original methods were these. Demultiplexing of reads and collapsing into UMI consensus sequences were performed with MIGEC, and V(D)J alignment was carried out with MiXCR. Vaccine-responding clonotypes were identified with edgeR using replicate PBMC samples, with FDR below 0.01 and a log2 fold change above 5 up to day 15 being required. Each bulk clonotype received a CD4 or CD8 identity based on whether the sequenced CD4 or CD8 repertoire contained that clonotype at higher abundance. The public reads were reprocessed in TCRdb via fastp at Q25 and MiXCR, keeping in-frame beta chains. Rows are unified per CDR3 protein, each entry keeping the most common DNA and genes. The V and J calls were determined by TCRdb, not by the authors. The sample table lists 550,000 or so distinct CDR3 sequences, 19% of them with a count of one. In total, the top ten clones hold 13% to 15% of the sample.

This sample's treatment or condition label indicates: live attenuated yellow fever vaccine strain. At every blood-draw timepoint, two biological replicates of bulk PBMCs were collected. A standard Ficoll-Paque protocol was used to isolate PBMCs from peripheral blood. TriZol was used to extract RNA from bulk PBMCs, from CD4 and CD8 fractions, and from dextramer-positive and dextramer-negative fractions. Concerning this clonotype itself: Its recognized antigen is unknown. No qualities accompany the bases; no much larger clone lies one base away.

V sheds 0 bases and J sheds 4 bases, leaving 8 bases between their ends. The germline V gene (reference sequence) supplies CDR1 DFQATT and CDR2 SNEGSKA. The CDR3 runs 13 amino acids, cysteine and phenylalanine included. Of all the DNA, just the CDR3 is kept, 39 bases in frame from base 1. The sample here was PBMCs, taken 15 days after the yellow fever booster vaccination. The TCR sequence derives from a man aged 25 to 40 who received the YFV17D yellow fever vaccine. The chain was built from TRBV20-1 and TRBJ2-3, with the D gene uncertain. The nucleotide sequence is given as TGCAGTGCTAGAGAGCTGTCGGCAGATACGCAGTATTTT. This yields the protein CSARELSADTQYF.